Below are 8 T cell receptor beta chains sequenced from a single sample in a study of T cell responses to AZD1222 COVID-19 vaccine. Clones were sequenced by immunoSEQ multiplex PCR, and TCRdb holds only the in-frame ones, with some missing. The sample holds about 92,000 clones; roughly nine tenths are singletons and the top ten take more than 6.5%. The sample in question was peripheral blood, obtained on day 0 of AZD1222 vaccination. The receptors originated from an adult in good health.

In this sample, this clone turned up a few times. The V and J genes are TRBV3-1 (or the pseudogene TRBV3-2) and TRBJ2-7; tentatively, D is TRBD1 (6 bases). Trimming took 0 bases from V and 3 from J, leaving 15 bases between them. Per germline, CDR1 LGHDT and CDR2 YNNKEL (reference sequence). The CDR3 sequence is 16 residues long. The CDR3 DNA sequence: TGTGCCAGCAGCCAAGACCCCCCAGGGGATCACTACGAGCAGTACTTC. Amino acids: CASSQDPPGDHYEQYF.

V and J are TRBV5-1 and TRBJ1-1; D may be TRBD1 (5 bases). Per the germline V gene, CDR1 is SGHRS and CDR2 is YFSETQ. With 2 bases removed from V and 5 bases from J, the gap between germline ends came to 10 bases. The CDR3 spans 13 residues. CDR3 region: CASSFNRGTEAFF. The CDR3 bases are TGCGCCAGCAGCTTTAATAGGGGTACTGAAGCTTTCTTT.

The DNA of the CDR3 is TGTGCCAGCAGCCCCCGGACAGGATTAAACGAGCAGTACTTC. It encodes CASSPRTGLNEQYF. The chain uses TRBV21-1 and TRBJ2-7; the D segment call TRBD1 is taken from the table without a DNA check. TRBV21-1 corresponds to a pseudogene. The CDR3 runs 14 residues.

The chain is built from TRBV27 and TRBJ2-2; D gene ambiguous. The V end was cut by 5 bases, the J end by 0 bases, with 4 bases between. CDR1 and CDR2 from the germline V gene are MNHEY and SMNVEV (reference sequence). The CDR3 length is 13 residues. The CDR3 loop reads CASSPANTGELFF. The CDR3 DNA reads TGTGCCAGCAGTCCGGCGAACACCGGGGAGCTGTTTTTT.

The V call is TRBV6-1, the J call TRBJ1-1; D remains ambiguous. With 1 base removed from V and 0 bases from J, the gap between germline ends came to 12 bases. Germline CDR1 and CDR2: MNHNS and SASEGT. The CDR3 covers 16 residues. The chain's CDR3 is CASSEGAEVMNTEAFF. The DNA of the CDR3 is TGTGCCAGCAGTGAAGGGGCGGAGGTCATGAACACTGAAGCTTTCTTT.

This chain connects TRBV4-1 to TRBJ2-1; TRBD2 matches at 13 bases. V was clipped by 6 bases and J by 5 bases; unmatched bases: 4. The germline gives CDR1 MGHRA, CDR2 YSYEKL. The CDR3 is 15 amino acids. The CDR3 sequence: CASREGLAGNNEQFF. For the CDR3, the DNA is TGCGCCAGCAGAGAGGGACTAGCGGGGAACAATGAGCAGTTCTTC.

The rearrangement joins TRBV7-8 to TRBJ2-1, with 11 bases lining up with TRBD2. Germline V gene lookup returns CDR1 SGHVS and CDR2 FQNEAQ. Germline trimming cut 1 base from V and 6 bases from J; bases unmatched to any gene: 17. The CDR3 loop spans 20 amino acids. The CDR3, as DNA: TGTGCCAGCAGCTTAGGCTACAGGGTACCGCGACTAGCGGGACCCAATGAGCAGTTCTTC. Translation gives CASSLGYRVPRLAGPNEQFF.

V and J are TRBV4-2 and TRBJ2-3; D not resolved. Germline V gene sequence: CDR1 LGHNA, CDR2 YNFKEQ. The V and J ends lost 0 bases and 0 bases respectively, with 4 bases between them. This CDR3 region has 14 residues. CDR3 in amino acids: CASSQEGSTDTQYF. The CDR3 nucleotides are TGTGCCAGCAGCCAAGAGGGGAGCACAGATACGCAGTATTTT.